This TCR beta chain was profiled in a study of shared clonotypes between healthy human individuals. Assay: immunoSEQ multiplex PCR; the TCRdb copy retains only in-frame clones and omits some. The data hold roughly 300,000 clones, with roughly 84% observed a single time. Germline V gene data show CDR1 as SNHLY and CDR2 as FYNNEI. The CDR3 contains 14 residues. V was pared by 6 bases and J by 0 bases, with 12 bases between. The chain is built from TRBV2 and TRBJ2-7; TRBD1 is a possible D gene (5 bases). The sequenced material came from memory CD8+ T cells sorted from blood. Subset noted: CD45RO+ cells pooled with CCR7-negative TemRA cells. The receptor's source is a young man in good health. CDR3 sequence reads: CASRVDSNSYEQYF. In DNA form, the CDR3 reads TGTGCCAGCAGGGTAGACAGTAACTCCTACGAGCAGTACTTC.